This TCR beta chain comes out of a study of cytomegalovirus exposure and HLA in healthy donors. This clone occurred a few times. The PCR employed 60 Vbeta primers together with 13 Jbeta primers. Measured with immunoSEQ multiplex PCR; TCRdb has only the in-frame clones, and not every one. This sample has about 160,000 clones; 80% occur once, and the top ten carry about 9.9%. Germline V gives CDR1 SGHNT, CDR2 YENEEA. V was pared by 3 bases and J by 5 bases, with 3 bases of the junction left unmatched. This CDR3 has 13 amino acids. This receptor was taken from a man in his late teens or twenties in good health and CMV-seropositive. The V gene is TRBV11-3, the J gene TRBJ1-1; TRBD1 agrees at 7 bases. Material: PBMCs. CDR3 region: CASSFQQGTEAFF. CDR3 bases: TGTGCCAGCAGCTTCCAACAGGGGACTGAAGCTTTCTTT. Combining the CDR3 with reference TRBV11-3 and TRBJ1-1 gives the whole variable domain EAGVVQSPRYKIIEKKQPVAFWCNPISGHNTLYWYLQNLGQGPELLIRYENEEAVDDSQLPKDRFSAERLKGVDSTLKIQPAELGDSAVYLCASSFQQGTEAFFGQGTRLTVV.